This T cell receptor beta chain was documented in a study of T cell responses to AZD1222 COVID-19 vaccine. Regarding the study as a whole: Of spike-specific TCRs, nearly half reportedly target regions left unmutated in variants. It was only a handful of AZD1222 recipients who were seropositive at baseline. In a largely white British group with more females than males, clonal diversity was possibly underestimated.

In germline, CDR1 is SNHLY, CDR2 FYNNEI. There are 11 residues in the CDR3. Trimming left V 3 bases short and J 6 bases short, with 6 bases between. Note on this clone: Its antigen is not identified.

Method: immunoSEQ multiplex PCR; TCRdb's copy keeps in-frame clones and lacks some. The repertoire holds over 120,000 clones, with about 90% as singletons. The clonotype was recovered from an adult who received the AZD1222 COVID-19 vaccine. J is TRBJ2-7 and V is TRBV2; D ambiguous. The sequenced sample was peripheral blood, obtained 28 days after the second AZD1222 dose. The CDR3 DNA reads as TGTGCCAGCAGTGACAGAGCCGAGCAGTACTTC. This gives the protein CASSDRAEQYF.